The rows below give T cell receptor beta chains drawn from one sample of a study of memory CD4+ T cells and cytomegalovirus serostatus. Profiling relied on immunoSEQ multiplex PCR, and the TCRdb table lists in-frame clones only, not all of them. The sample contains around 44,000 clones, 60% to 85% of which appear only once. Sequenced material: memory CD4+ T cells from blood. These receptor sequences come from an adult in good health and CMV-seronegative. The CDR3 runs from the conserved cysteine through the conserved F or W. A D gene is named only where the DNA matches it firmly. The size of a clone is reported for some rows only, either as once, few or many, or as a class for expanded clones.

V	D	size	J	DNA	CDR3
TRBV7-2	TRBD1	NA	TRBJ1-2	TGTGCCAGCAGCTTAGTTTCGGAGGGGGCGAGAGGCTACACCTTC	CASSLVSEGARGYTF
TRBV5-6	NA	NA	TRBJ2-3	TGTGCCAGCAGCTTGGATCAGGGCTCCTCAGATACGCAGTATTTT	CASSLDQGSSDTQYF
TRBV4-3	NA	once	TRBJ2-3	TGCGCCAGCAGCCAAGTTTCGACAGAAGACACAGATACGCAGTATTTT	CASSQVSTEDTDTQYF
TRBV7-2	NA	NA	TRBJ1-1	TGTGCCAGCAGCCGGGACCCTGGGTTGGGAGCTTTCTTT	CASSRDPGLGAFF
TRBV5-1	TRBD2	NA	TRBJ2-3	TGCGCCAGCAGCTCAATAGCGGGAGGCACAGATACGCAGTATTTT	CASSSIAGGTDTQYF
TRBV7-9	NA	NA	TRBJ1-2	TGTGCCAGCAGCTACAATTATGGCTACACCTTC	CASSYNYGYTF
TRBV5-6	NA	NA	TRBJ1-1	TGTGCCAGCAGTTCAAGCGGCGGGGGCTGGGGGAACACTGAAGCTTTCTTT	CASSSSGGGWGNTEAFF
TRBV5-6	TRBD2	NA	TRBJ2-7	TGTGCCAGCAGCCGACTAGCGGGAGGGACCTACGAGCAGTACTTC	CASSRLAGGTYEQYF
TRBV10-3	NA	NA	TRBJ1-1	TGTGCCATCAGTGAACCGGGAGGGGGCACTGAAGCTTTCTTT	CAISEPGGGTEAFF
TRBV5-1	NA	NA	TRBJ1-1	TGCGCCAGCAGCACTCCAGAGTTTAACACTGAAGCTTTCTTT	CASSTPEFNTEAFF
TRBV5-1	TRBD2	NA	TRBJ2-3	TGCGCCAGCAGCTTGGGGATAGCGGGGTTAAGCACAGATACGCAGTATTTT	CASSLGIAGLSTDTQYF
TRBV18	NA	NA	TRBJ1-3	TGTGCCAGCTCGCAAGGGGATTACTCTGGAAACACCATATATTTT	CASSQGDYSGNTIYF
TRBV7-2	NA	NA	TRBJ2-7	TGTGCCAGCAGCTGGCGGGACAGCGCCTACGAGCAGTACTTC	CASSWRDSAYEQYF
TRBV7-9	NA	NA	TRBJ2-2	TGTGCCAGCAGCTTAGTTAGCGGCAACACCGGGGAGCTGTTTTTT	CASSLVSGNTGELFF
TRBV7-9	NA	NA	TRBJ2-7	TGTGCCAGCAGCTTAGACGGGTCGGTCGAGCAGTACTTC	CASSLDGSVEQYF
TRBV28	NA	few	TRBJ1-2	TGTGCCAGCACCACCAATTTGGGCGTAGGGGGAGGGGGCTACACCTTC	CASTTNLGVGGGGYTF
TRBV7-2	TRBD1	NA	TRBJ1-5	TGTGCCAGCAGCTTTGGACAGGGCAGCAATCAGCCCCAGCATTTT	CASSFGQGSNQPQHF
TRBV7-2	NA	NA	TRBJ1-3	TGTGCCAGCAGCTTAGCCGGGGGGGATCTGGGTCGCTCTGGAAACACCATATATTTT	CASSLAGGDLGRSGNTIYF